This T cell receptor beta chain was identified during a study of Graves' ophthalmopathy and Graves' hyperthyroidism. The overall study: Blood was drawn at initial diagnosis, before any treatment. Points from the study as a whole: This model predicted ophthalmopathy progression (sensitivity 65% to 71%, specificity about 72%). The blood repertoire also included most expanded thyroid clonotypes above 0.001 frequency.

This CDR3 comprises 13 residues. V was cut by 2 bases and J by 6 bases, with 11 bases left in between. Germline V lookup: CDR1 MNHEY, CDR2 SMNVEV (reference sequence). Investigators amplified TCR beta CDR3 regions from RNA transcripts. The first round was an RT-PCR with HTBI primers, and the second round was a multiplex PCR. TCRdb re-called the multiplex PCR reads through MiXCR, storing one row per CDR3 protein. The repertoire holds 200,000 to 250,000 distinct CDR3 sequences, with under 25% as singletons. Donors with ophthalmopathy: moderate-to-severe activity, CAS ≥3, NOSPECS ≥4, duration under 3 months. This clonotype showed up many times. The target antigen is unknown.

The material sequenced was peripheral blood. The chain is built from TRBV27 and TRBJ2-7; tentative D call: TRBD2 (6 bases). The source of this sequence is a woman in her forties or fifties with Graves' ophthalmopathy. The chain's CDR3 is CASSLRESSEQYF. DNA of the CDR3: TGTGCCAGCAGTTTACGGGAGTCGTCCGAGCAGTACTTC.